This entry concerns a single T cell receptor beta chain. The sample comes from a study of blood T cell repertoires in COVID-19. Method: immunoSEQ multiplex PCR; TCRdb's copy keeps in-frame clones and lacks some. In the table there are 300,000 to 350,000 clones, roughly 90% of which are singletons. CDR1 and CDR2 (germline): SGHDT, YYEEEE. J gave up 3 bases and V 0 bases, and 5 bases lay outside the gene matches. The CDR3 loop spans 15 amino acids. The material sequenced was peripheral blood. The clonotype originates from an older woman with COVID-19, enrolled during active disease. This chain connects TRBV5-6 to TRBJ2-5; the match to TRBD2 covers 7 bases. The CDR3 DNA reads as TGTGCCAGCAGCTTGGGGGACTACTCTAAAGAGACCCAGTACTTC. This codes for CASSLGDYSKETQYF.